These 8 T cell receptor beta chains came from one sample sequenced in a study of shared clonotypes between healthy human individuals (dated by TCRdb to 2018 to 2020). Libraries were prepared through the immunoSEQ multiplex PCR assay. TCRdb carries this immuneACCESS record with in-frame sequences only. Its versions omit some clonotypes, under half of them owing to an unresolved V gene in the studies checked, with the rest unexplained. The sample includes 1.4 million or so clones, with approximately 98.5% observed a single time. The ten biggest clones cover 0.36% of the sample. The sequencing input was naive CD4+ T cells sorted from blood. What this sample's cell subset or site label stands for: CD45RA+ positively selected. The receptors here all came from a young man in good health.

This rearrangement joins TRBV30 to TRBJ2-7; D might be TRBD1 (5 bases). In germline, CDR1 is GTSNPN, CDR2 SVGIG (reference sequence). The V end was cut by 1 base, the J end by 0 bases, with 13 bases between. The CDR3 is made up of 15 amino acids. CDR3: CAWSAGQTYSYEQYF. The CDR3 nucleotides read TGTGCCTGGAGTGCTGGACAAACCTACTCCTACGAGCAGTACTTC.

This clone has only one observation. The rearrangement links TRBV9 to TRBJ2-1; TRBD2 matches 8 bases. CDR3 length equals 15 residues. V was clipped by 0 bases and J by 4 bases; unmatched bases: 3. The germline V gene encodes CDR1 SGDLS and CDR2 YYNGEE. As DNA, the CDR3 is TGTGCCAGCAGCGTAGAGGGACTAGTTTACAATGAGCAGTTCTTC. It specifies CASSVEGLVYNEQFF.

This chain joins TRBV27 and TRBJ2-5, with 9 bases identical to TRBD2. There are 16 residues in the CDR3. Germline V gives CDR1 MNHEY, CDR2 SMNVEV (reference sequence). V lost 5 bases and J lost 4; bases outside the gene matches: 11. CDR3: CASSPRLADELETQYF. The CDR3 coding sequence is TGTGCCAGCAGTCCCAGACTAGCGGATGAGTTAGAGACCCAGTACTTC.

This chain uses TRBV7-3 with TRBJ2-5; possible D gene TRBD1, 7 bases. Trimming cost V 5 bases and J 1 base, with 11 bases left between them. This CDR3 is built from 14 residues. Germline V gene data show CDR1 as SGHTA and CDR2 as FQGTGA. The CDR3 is CASSQGGTQETQYF. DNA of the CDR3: TGTGCCAGCAGCCAGGGGGGAACCCAAGAGACCCAGTACTTC.

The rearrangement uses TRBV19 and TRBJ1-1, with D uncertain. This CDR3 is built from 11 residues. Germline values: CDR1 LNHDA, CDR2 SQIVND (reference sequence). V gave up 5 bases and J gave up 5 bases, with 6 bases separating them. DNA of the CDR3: TGTGCCAGTAGTGGGAAAACTGAAGCTTTCTTT. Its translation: CASSGKTEAFF.

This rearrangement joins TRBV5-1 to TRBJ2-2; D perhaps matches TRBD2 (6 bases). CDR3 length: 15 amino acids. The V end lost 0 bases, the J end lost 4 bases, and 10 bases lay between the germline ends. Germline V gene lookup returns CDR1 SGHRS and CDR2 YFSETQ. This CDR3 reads CASSLAVGLTGELFF. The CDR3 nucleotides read TGCGCCAGCAGCTTGGCCGTGGGACTCACCGGGGAGCTGTTTTTT.

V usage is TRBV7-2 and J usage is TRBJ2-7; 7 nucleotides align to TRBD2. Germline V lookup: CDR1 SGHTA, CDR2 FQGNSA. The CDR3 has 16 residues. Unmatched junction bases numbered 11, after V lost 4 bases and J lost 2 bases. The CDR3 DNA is TGTGCCAGCAGCTCCGGACTAGGATCCTTCGCCTACGAGCAGTACTTC. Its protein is CASSSGLGSFAYEQYF. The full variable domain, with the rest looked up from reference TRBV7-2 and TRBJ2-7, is GAGVSQSPSNKVTEKGKDVELRCDPISGHTALYWYRQSLGQGLEFLIYFQGNSAPDKSGLPSDRFSAERTGGSVSTLTIQRTQQEDSAVYLCASSSGLGSFAYEQYFGPGTRLTVT.

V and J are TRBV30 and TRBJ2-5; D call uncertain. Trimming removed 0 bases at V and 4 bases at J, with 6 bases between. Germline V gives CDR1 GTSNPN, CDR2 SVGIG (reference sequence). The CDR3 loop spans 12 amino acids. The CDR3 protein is CAWSVAVETQYF. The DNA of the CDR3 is TGTGCCTGGAGTGTGGCCGTAGAGACCCAGTACTTC.